This TCR beta chain was retrieved from a study of T cells in localized non-small cell lung cancer. Study-wide points: Those with higher blood T cell density had longer overall survival. Adjacent uninvolved lung tissue had the highest T cell clonality, exceeding tumor. Only one tumor region went through sequencing, so heterogeneity may still be there. For the top 100 tumor clones, a median roughly 56 also appeared in adjacent lung.

This CDR3 is built from 15 residues. V was cut by 7 bases and J by 2 bases, with 17 bases left in between. Germline CDR1 is LNHDA and CDR2 is SQIVND (reference sequence). For this clone: As yet, its antigen is unknown.

Assay used: immunoSEQ multiplex PCR; TCRdb lists only in-frame clones, some missing. The sample contains around 30,000 clones, 94% of which appear only once. The clonotype originates from a woman aged 40-69 years with stage I lung adenocarcinoma. Sequences were derived from peripheral blood, sampled before any cancer treatment. The rearrangement joins TRBV19 to TRBJ1-1; D is possibly TRBD1 (6 bases). The CDR3 DNA follows: TGTGCCAGTACTAACCAGGGGTCTATTAACACTGAAGCTTTCTTT. Its protein product is CASTNQGSINTEAFF.